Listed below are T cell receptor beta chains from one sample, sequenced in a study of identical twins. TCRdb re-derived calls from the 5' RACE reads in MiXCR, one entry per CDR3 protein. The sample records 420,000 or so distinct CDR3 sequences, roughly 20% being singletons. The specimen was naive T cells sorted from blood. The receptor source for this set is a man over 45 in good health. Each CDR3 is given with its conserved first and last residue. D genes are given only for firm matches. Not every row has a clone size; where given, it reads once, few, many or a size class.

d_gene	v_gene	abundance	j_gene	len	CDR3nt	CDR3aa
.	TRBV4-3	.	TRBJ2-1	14	TGCGCCAGCAGCCAGGCACCGAGGCGCGATGAGCAGTTCTTC	CASSQAPRRDEQFF
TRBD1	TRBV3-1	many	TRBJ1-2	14	TGTGCCAGCAGCCAGGGGACAGTCGGCTATGGCTACACCTTC	CASSQGTVGYGYTF
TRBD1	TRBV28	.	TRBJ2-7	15	TGTGCCAGCAGTTCTAACCCGGGACAGGGCTACGAGCAGTACTTC	CASSSNPGQGYEQYF
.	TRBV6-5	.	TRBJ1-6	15	TGTGCCAGCAGTACTGGACAGCTGGGAAATTCACCCCTCCACTTT	CASSTGQLGNSPLHF
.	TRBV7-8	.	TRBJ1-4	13	TGTGCCAGCAGCCCCCAGGGAAGGGAAAAACTGTTTTTT	CASSPQGREKLFF
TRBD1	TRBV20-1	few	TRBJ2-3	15	TGCAGTGCCAGGACACCGGGACAGACCACAGATACGCAGTATTTT	CSARTPGQTTDTQYF
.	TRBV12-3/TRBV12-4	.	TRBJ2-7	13	TGTGCCAGCAACCGGGGGGCCCTGGACGAGCAGTACTTC	CASNRGALDEQYF
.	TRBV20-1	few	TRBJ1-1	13	TGCAGTGCTAGAGGGATGGTGAACACTGAAGCTTTCTTT	CSARGMVNTEAFF
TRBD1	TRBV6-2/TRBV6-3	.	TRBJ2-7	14	TGTGCCAGCAGGAAGGACAGGGCCCCAGGCGAGCAGTACTTC	CASRKDRAPGEQYF
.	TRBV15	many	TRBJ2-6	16	TGTGCCACCAGCAGAGACTGGAGCTCTGGGGCCAACGTCCTGACTTTC	CATSRDWSSGANVLTF
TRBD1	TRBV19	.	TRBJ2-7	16	TGTGCCAGTAGTATGATCGGAAGGGGGCCCTCCTACGAGCAGTACTTC	CASSMIGRGPSYEQYF
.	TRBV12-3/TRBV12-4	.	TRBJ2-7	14	TGTGCCAGCAGTTTAGACAGAAATACCTACGAGCAGTACTTC	CASSLDRNTYEQYF
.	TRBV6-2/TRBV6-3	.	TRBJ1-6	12	TGTGCCAGCAGTTACATCCGCTCACCCCTCCACTTT	CASSYIRSPLHF
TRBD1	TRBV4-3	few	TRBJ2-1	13	TGCGCCAGCAGCCCCTGGACAGGGAATGAGCAGTTCTTC	CASSPWTGNEQFF
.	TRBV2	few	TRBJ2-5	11	TGTGCCAGCAGAAAACAAGAGACCCAGTACTTC	CASRKQETQYF
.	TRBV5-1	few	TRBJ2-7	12	TGCGCCATCTCACCAGGTGACTACGAGCAGTACTTC	CAISPGDYEQYF
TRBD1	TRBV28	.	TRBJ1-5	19	TGTGCCAGCAGTCCCGGGGGACAGACCAGCGGTTATAGCAATCAGCCCCAGCATTTT	CASSPGGQTSGYSNQPQHF
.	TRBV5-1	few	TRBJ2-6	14	TGCGCCAGCACCGCACGCTCTGGGGCCAACGTCCTGACTTTC	CASTARSGANVLTF
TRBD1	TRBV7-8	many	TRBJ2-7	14	TGTGCCAGCAGCCTAGGGACAGCAAGCTACGAGCAGTACTTC	CASSLGTASYEQYF
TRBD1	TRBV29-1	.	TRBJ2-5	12	TGCAGCGTTGAGAGGGGGCTCGAGACCCAGTACTTC	CSVERGLETQYF
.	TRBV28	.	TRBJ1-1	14	TGTGCCAGCGGGGAGGACACAATCAACACTGAAGCTTTCTTT	CASGEDTINTEAFF
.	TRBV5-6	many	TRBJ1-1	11	TGTGCCAGCAGCTTGGCCGGGTTGGCTTTCTTT	CASSLAGLAFF
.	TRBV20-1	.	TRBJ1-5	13	TGCAGTGCGAAGGACAGTAGCAATCAGCCCCAGCATTTT	CSAKDSSNQPQHF
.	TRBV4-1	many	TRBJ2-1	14	TGCGCCAGCAGCCAAGATATAAGAGGTTATGAGCAGTTCTTC	CASSQDIRGYEQFF
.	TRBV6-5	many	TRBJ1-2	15	TGTGCCAGCAGTTACTCGAGGCAGGGCGTCTATGGCTACACCTTC	CASSYSRQGVYGYTF
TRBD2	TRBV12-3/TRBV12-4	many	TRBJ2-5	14	TGTGCCAGCAGACCGGGACTAGTACCAGAGACCCAGTACTTC	CASRPGLVPETQYF
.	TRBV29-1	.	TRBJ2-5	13	TGCAGCGTTGCGGGATCCCAAGATCAGACCCAGTACTTC	CSVAGSQDQTQYF
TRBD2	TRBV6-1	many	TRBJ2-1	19	TGTGCCAGCAGGCCCGTTACTGTCAGCGGGAGGGCCAATGGGAATGAGCAGTTCTTC	CASRPVTVSGRANGNEQFF
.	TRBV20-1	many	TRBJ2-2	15	TGCAGTGCCAAGGGCACAGGCCAAAACACCGGGGAGCTGTTTTTT	CSAKGTGQNTGELFF
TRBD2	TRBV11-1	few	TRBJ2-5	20	TGTGCCAGCAGCTTAGGTATCCCCCGGACTAGCGGGAGACGGGGAGAGACCCAGTACTTC	CASSLGIPRTSGRRGETQYF
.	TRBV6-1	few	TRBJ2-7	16	TGTGCCAGCACTCCCCGGGGGGCCACGGTTCTCTCCGAGCAGTACTTC	CASTPRGATVLSEQYF
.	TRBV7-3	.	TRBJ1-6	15	TGTGCCAGCAGCTTGGGGACGGCGGAGGGTTCACCCCTCCACTTT	CASSLGTAEGSPLHF
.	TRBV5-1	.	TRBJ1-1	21	TGCGCCAGCAGCTTAGGTTTTATGTATATTTCGGGGGGGACCATGAACACTGAAGCTTTCTTT	CASSLGFMYISGGTMNTEAFF